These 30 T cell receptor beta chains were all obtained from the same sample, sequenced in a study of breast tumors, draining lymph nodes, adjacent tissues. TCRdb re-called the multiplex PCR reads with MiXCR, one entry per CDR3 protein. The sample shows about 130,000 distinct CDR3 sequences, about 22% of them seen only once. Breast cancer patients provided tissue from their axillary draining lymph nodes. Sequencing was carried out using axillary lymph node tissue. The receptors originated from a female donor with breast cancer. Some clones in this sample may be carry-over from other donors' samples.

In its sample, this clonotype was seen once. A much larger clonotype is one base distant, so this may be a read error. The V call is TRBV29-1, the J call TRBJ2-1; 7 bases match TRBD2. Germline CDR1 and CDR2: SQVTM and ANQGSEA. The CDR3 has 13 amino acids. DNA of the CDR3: TGCAGCGCCGAGGGCGGGAGTTTCAATGAGCAGTCCTTC. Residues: CSAEGGSFNEQSF.

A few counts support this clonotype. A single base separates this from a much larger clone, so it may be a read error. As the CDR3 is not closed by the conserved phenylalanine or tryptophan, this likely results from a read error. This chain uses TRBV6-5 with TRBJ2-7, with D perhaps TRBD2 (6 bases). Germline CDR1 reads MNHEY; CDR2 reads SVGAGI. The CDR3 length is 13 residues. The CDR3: CAVGGKSSYEQYL. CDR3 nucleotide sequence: TGTGCAGTTGGCGGGAAGAGCTCCTACGAGCAGTACCTC.

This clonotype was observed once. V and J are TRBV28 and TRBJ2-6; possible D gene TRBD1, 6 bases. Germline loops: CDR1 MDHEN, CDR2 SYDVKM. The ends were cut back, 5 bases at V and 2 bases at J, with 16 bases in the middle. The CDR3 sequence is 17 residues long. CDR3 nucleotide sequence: TGTGCCAGCAGTACTACAGGGTTCAGGGCTGGGGCCAACGTCCTGACTTTC. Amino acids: CASSTTGFRAGANVLTF.

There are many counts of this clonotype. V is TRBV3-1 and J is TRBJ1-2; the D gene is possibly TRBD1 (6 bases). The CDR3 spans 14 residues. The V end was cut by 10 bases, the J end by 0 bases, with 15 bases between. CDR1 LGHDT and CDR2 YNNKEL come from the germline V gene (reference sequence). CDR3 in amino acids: CATKRGGSNYGYTF. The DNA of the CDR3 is TGTGCCACCAAAAGGGGGGGCTCTAACTATGGCTACACCTTC.

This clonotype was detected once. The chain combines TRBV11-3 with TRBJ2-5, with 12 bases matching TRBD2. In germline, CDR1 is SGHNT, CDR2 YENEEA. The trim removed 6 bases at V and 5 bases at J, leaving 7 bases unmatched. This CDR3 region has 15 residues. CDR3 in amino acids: CASSPGLAGAETQYF. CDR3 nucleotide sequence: TGTGCCAGCAGTCCGGGACTAGCGGGTGCGGAGACCCAGTACTTC.

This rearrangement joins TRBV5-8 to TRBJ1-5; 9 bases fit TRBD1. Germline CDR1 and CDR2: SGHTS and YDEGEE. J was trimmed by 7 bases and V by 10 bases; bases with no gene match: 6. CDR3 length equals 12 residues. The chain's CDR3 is CAGSTGGQPQHF. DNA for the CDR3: TGTGCCGGCTCGACAGGGGGACAGCCCCAGCATTTT.

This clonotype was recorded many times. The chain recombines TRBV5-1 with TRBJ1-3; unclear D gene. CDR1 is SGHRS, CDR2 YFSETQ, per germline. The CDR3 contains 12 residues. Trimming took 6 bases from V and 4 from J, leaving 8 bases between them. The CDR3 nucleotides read TGCGCCAGCACGGGTTGGGGAAACACCATATATTTT. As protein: CASTGWGNTIYF.

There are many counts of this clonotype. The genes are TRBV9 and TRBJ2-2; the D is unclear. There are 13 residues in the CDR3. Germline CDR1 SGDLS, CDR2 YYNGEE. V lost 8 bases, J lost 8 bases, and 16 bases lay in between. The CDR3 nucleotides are TGTGCCAGTTCAAGGATCGAGCGTGGGGAGCTGTTTTTT. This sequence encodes CASSRIERGELFF.

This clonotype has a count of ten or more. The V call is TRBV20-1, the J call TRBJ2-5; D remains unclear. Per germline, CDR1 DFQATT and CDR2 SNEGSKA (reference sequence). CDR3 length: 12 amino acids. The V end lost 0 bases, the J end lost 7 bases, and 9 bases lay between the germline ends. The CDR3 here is CSARESGGTQYF. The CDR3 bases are TGCAGTGCTAGAGAGTCTGGCGGGACCCAGTACTTC.

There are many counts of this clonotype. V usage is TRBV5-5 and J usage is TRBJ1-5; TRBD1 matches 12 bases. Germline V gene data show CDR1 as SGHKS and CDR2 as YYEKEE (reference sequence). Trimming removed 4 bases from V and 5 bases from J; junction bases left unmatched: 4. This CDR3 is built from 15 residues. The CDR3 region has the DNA TGTGCCAGCAGCGGGACAGGGGGCGGGTATCAGCCCCAGCATTTT. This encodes CASSGTGGGYQPQHF.

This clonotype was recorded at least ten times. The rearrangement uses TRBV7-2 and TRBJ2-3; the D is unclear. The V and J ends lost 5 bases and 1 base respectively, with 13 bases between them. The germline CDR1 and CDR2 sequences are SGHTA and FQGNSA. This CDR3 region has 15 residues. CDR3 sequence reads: CASSGRLYRTDTQYF. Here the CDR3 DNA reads TGTGCCAGCAGCGGCCGACTCTACCGCACAGATACGCAGTATTTT.

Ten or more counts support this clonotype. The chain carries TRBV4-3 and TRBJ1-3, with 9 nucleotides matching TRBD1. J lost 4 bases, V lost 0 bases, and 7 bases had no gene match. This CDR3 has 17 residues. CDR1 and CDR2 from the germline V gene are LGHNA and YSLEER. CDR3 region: CASSQDPTGGLGNTIYF. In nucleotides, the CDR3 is TGCGCCAGCAGCCAAGATCCGACAGGGGGGTTAGGAAACACCATATATTTT.

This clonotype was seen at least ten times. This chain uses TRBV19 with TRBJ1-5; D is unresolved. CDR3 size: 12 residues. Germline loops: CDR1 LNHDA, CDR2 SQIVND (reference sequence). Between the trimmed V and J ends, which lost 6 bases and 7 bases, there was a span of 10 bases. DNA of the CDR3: TGTGCCAGTAGGAGTCCAGGACAGCCCCAGCATTTT. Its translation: CASRSPGQPQHF.

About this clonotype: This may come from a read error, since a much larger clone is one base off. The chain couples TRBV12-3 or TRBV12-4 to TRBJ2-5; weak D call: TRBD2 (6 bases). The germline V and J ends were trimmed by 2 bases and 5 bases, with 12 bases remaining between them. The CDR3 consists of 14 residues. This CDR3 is CASSLFQEGETQYF. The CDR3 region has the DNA TGTGCCAGCAGTTTATTTCAGGAGGGGGAGACCCAGTACTTC.

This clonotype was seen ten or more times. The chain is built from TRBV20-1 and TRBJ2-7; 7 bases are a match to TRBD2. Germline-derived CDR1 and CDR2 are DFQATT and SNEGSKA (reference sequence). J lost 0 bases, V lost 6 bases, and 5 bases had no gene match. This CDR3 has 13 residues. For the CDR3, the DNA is TGCAGTGCCGGCGGGGGAAGCTCCTACGAGCAGTACTTC. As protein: CSAGGGSSYEQYF.

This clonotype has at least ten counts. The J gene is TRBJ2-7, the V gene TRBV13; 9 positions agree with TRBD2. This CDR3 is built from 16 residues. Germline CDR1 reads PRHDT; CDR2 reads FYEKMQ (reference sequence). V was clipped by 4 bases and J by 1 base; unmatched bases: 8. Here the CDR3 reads CASSSRLADTSYEQYF. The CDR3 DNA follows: TGTGCCAGCAGCTCCCGACTAGCGGATACTTCCTACGAGCAGTACTTC.

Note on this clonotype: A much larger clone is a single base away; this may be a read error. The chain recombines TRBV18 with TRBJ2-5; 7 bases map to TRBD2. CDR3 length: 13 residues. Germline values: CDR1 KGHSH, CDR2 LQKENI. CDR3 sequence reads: CAGSLLAEETQYF. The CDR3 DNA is TGTGCCGGCTCACTGCTAGCGGAAGAGACCCAGTACTTC.

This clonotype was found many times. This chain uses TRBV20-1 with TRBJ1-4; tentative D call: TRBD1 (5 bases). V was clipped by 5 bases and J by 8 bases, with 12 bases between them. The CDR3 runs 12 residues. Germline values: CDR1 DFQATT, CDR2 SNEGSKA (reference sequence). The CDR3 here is CSAGRVGEKLFF. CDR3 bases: TGCAGTGCTGGCAGGGTAGGGGAAAAACTGTTTTTT.

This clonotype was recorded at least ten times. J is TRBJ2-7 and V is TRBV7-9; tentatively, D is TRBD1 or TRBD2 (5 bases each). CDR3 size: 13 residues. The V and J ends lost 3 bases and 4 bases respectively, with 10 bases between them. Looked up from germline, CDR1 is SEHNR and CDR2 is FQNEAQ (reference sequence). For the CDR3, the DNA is TGTGCCAGCAGCTTCGGGGACGGATACGAGCAGTACTTC. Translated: CASSFGDGYEQYF.

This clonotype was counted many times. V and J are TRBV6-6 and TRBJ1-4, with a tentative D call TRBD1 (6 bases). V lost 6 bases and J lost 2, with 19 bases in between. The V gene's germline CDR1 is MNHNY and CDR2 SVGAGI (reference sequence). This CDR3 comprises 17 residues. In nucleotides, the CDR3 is TGTGCCAGCAGACCCTTGACAGGTAGCGCGACTAATGAAAAACTGTTTTTT. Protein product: CASRPLTGSATNEKLFF.

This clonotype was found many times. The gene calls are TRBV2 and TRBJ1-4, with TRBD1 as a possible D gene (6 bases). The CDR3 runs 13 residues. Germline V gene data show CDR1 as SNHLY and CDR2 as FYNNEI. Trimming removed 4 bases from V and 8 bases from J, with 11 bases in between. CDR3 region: CASSAGVREKLFF. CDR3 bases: TGTGCCAGCAGTGCAGGGGTACGGGAAAAACTGTTTTTT.

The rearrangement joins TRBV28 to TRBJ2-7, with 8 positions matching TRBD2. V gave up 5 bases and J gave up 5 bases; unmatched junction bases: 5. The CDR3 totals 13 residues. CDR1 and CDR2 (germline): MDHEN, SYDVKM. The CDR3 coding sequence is TGTGCCAGCAGTAGACTAGCGATGAACGAGCAGTACTTC. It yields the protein CASSRLAMNEQYF. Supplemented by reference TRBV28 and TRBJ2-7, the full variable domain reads DVKVTQSSRYLVKRTGEKVFLECVQDMDHENMFWYRQDPGLGLRLIYFSYDVKMKEKGDIPEGYSVSREKKERFSLILESASTNQTSMYLCASSRLAMNEQYFGPGTRLTVT.

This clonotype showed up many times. Here the CDR3 DNA reads TGTGCCAGCAGTTCCCCGGGCCGCTACGAGCAGTACTTC. This sequence encodes CASSSPGRYEQYF. The rearrangement links TRBV28 to TRBJ2-7; D is undetermined. The germline V and J ends were trimmed by 4 bases and 3 bases, with 10 bases remaining between them. This CDR3 has 13 residues. Germline V gene sequence: CDR1 MDHEN, CDR2 SYDVKM.

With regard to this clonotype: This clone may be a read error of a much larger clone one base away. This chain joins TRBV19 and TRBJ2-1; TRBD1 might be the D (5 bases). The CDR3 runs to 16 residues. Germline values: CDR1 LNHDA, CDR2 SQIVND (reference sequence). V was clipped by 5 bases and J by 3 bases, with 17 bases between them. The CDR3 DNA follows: TGTGCCAGTAGTTACCCAAGGGGCGCCTACTACAATGAGCAGTTCTTC. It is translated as CASSYPRGAYYNEQFF.

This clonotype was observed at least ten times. CDR3 sequence (DNA): TGTGCCAGCAGTTACAGGGGGCTAGGCTCACCCCTCCACTTT. Residues: CASSYRGLGSPLHF. The chain uses TRBV28 and TRBJ1-6, with 9 bases fitting TRBD1. Trimming at V came to 4 bases and at J to 10 bases, leaving 5 bases not matched to a gene. The V gene's germline CDR1 is MDHEN and CDR2 SYDVKM. The CDR3 is made up of 14 amino acids.

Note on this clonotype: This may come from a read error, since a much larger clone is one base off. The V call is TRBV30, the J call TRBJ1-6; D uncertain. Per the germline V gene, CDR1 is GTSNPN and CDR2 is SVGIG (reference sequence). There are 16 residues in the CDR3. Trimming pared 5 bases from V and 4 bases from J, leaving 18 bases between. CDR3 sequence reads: CAWESLGPRYNSPLHF. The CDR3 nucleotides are TGTGCCTGGGAATCTCTCGGGCCCCGATATAATTCACCCCTCCACTTT.

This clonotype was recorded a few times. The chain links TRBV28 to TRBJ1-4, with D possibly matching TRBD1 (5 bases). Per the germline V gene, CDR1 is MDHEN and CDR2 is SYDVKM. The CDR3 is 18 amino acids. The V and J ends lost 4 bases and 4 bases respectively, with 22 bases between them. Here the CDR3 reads CASSSEGTARDGNEKLFF. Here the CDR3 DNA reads TGTGCCAGCAGTTCCGAAGGGACTGCTCGGGATGGTAATGAAAAACTGTTTTTT. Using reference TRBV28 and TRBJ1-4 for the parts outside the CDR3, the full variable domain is DVKVTQSSRYLVKRTGEKVFLECVQDMDHENMFWYRQDPGLGLRLIYFSYDVKMKEKGDIPEGYSVSREKKERFSLILESASTNQTSMYLCASSSEGTARDGNEKLFFGSGTQLSVL.

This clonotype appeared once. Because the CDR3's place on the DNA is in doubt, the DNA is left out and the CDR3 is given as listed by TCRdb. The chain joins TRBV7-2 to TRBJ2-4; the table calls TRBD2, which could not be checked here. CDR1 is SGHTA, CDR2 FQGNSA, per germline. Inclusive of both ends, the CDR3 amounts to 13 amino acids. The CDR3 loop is CASSLRFGAGAQF.

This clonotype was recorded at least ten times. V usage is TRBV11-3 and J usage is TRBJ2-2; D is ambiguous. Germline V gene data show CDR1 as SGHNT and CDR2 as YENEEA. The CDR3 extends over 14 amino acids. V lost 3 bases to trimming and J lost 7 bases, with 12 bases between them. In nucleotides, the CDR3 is TGTGCCAGCAGCTTGGGGTTGGGGAACGGGGAGCTGTTTTTT. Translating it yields CASSLGLGNGELFF.

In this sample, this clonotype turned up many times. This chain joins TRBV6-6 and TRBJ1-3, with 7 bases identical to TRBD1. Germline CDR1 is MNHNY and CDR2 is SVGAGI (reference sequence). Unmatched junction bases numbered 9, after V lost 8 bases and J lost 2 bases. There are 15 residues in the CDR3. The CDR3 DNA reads TGTGCCAGCTGGGAGACAGGGTTAGCTGGAAACACCATATATTTT. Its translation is CASWETGLAGNTIYF.